This T cell receptor (beta chain) was captured in a study of shared clonotypes between healthy human individuals. Study context: Per donor, CD8 memory used one plate, CD8 naive used two, CD4 memory used three and CD4 naive used three.

Findings of the study overall: Clonotype sharing among donors, it was expected, would be affected by sequencing depth. Generation of non-shared clonotypes was less probable than generation of clonotypes shared by all four donors.

Trimming pared 4 bases from V and 3 bases from J, leaving 11 bases between. Germline values: CDR1 SGHKS, CDR2 YYEKEE (reference sequence). The CDR3 is 13 amino acids. For sorted subsets, 200 ng DNA per replicate equaled roughly 29,000 T cell genomes. The method was immunoSEQ multiplex PCR; TCRdb's version includes in-frame clones alone and lacks a portion of them. The sample lists 850,000 to 1,100,000 clones; 77% were seen once. Notes on this clone: The antigen remains unidentified.

This sequence originates from a man between 18 and 29 years old in good health. Some clones in this sample may be carry-over from other donors' samples. Sequencing was carried out using memory CD4+ T cells from PBMCs. The subset denotes: CD45RA-negative fraction. The chain joins TRBV5-5 to TRBJ2-7; D might be TRBD2 (5 bases). The CDR3 DNA follows: TGTGCCAGCAGCCAACGGGGAGACTACGAGCAGTACTTC. It translates to CASSQRGDYEQYF. The whole variable domain, filled in from reference TRBV5-5 and TRBJ2-7, reads DAGVTQSPTHLIKTRGQQVTLRCSPISGHKSVSWYQQVLGQGPQFIFQYYEKEERGRGNFPDRFSARQFPNYSSELNVNALLLGDSALYLCASSQRGDYEQYFGPGTRLTVT.